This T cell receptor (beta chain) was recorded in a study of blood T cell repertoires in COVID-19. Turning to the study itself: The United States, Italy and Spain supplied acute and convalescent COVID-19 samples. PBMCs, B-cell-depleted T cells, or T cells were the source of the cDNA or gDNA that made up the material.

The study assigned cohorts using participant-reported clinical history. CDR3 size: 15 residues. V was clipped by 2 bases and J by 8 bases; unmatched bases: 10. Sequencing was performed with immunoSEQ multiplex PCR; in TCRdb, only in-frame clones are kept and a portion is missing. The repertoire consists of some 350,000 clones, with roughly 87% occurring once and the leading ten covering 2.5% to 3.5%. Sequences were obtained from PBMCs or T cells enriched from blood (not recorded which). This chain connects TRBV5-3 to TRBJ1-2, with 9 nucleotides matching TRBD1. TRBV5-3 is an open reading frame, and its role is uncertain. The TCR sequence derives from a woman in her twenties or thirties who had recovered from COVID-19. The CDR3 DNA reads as TGTGCCAGAAGCTTAAAATACCGGACAGGGGACGGCTACACCTTC. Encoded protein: CARSLKYRTGDGYTF.